This T cell receptor beta chain was documented in a study of response to subunit inactivated influenza vaccine. A remark on this clonotype: Its specificity is unknown.

Study-level results: Authors suggested each seasonal influenza vaccination recruits few new T cells.

CDR1 is MGHRA, CDR2 YSYEKL, per germline. The V end was cut by 5 bases, the J end by 5 bases, with 12 bases between. CDR3 size: 13 residues. TCRdb re-analysed the RT-PCR reads in MiXCR, keeping a single row per CDR3 protein. The table shows more than 200,000 distinct CDR3 sequences, with 12% occurring only once. Material: non-naive T cells sorted from PBMCs, obtained 14 to 15 days before vaccination. The chain is built from TRBV4-1 and TRBJ1-1; a possible D gene is TRBD1 (6 bases). The receptor was isolated from a middle-aged man who received an inactivated influenza vaccine. The CDR3: CASSKLQGTEAFF. DNA of the CDR3: TGCGCCAGCAGCAAATTACAGGGAACTGAAGCTTTCTTT.